The entry below describes one T cell receptor beta chain. The target antigen is unknown. A sample-barcoded 5' primer and a J-beta primer mix were used in a second PCR of roughly 6 to 11 cycles. Each cDNA molecule was tagged by a template-switch adaptor with 12 random nucleotides. TCRdb re-called the 5' RACE reads with MiXCR, one entry per CDR3 protein. Among over a million distinct CDR3 sequences listed, under 45% were seen once. The V end was cut by 2 bases, the J end by 3 bases, with 8 bases between. The CDR3 spans 13 residues. The germline V gene has CDR1 KGHSH and CDR2 LQKENI. This specimen belongs to a study of blood T cells in healthy people across ages. Overall study findings and caveats: The recorded TCR beta diversity per million T cells decreased in a roughly linear manner with age.

The receptor's source is a woman aged 55-75 years in good health. The chain recombines TRBV18 with TRBJ2-7; a weak D match, TRBD1 (6 bases). Sequences were obtained from blood. As DNA, the CDR3 is TGTGCCAGCTCACCAGCGGACAGCTACGAGCAGTACTTC. It specifies CASSPADSYEQYF.